Shown below are 30 T cell receptor beta chains from a single sample sequenced in a study of blood T cell repertoires in COVID-19. The protocol was immunoSEQ multiplex PCR, while the TCRdb copy is restricted to in-frame clones and leaves out a portion. The repertoire holds some 170,000 clones, with approximately 81% as singletons. Material: peripheral blood. The receptors shown here come from a man between 35 and 55 years old with acute or convalescent COVID-19.

The chain has TRBV28 and TRBJ1-2, with 7 bases aligning to TRBD1. Trimming cost V 2 bases and J 3 bases; bases outside gene matches: 6. The CDR3 runs 15 residues. Germline CDR1 reads MDHEN; CDR2 reads SYDVKM. DNA of the CDR3: TGTGCCAGCAGTTTAAAGGGGGCGAGGGACTATGGCTACACCTTC. This gives the protein CASSLKGARDYGYTF.

V gene TRBV5-8 combines with J gene TRBJ1-1; the D is unclear. Germline V lookup: CDR1 SGHTS, CDR2 YDEGEE. The CDR3 contains 13 residues. V was clipped by 1 base and J by 8 bases, with 12 bases between them. This CDR3 is CASSLSRPGEAFF. CDR3 nucleotide sequence: TGTGCCAGCAGCTTGTCCCGACCGGGGGAAGCTTTCTTT. The whole variable domain, filled in from reference TRBV5-8 and TRBJ1-1, reads EAGVTQSPTHLIKTRGQQATLRCSPISGHTSVYWYQQALGLGLQFLLWYDEGEERNRGNFPPRFSGRQFPNYSSELNVNALELEDSALYLCASSLSRPGEAFFGQGTRLTVV.

Only one count was recorded for this clone. The chain carries TRBV9 and TRBJ2-7, with D unresolved. The V end was cut by 0 bases, the J end by 0 bases, with 7 bases between. The V gene's germline CDR1 is SGDLS and CDR2 YYNGEE. The length of the CDR3 is 14 residues. The CDR3 DNA follows: TGTGCCAGCAGCGTAGATCGGTACTCCTACGAGCAGTACTTC. Translating it yields CASSVDRYSYEQYF.

The V and J genes are TRBV2 and TRBJ2-3; no reliable D call. V lost 6 bases to trimming and J lost 3 bases, with 19 bases between them. Germline V gene lookup returns CDR1 SNHLY and CDR2 FYNNEI. The CDR3 is made up of 16 amino acids. The CDR3 reads CASRPTPLRRTDTQYF. The CDR3, as DNA: TGTGCCAGCAGGCCGACCCCACTGAGGCGGACAGATACGCAGTATTTT. Complete variable domain (other parts from reference TRBV2 and TRBJ2-3): EPEVTQTPSHQVTQMGQEVILRCVPISNHLYFYWYRQILGQKVEFLVSFYNNEISEKSEIFDDQFSVERPDGSNFTLKIRSTKLEDSAMYFCASRPTPLRRTDTQYFGPGTRLTVL.

DNA of the CDR3: TGTGCCAGCAGCTTCAGGACAGGGGATGGCTACACCTTC. Translated: CASSFRTGDGYTF. The chain couples TRBV7-2 to TRBJ1-2; 9 bases line up with TRBD1. The CDR3 is 13 amino acids. Germline V lookup: CDR1 SGHTA, CDR2 FQGNSA. V gave up 3 bases and J gave up 6 bases; unmatched junction bases: 2.

The chain employs TRBV18 and TRBJ1-2; TRBD1 aligns across 7 bases. Germline trimming cut 5 bases from V and 6 bases from J; bases unmatched to any gene: 6. Germline CDR1 KGHSH, CDR2 LQKENI. The CDR3 runs 13 residues. CDR3 sequence (DNA): TGTGCCAGCTCAAAAGGACAGGACGATGGCTACACCTTC. This sequence encodes CASSKGQDDGYTF.

The chain combines TRBV7-8 with TRBJ1-5; D gene uncertain. The CDR3 has 14 residues. In germline, CDR1 is SGHVS, CDR2 FQNEAQ. Trimming stripped 5 bases from V and 4 bases from J, with 12 bases between. CDR3 sequence: CASSPRTGNQPQHF. The CDR3, as DNA: TGTGCCAGCAGCCCCAGGACGGGGAATCAGCCCCAGCATTTT.

This chain connects TRBV9 to TRBJ1-6; D is undetermined. Germline values: CDR1 SGDLS, CDR2 YYNGEE. This CDR3 is built from 16 residues. Trimming pared 0 bases from V and 6 bases from J, leaving 13 bases between. The CDR3, as DNA: TGTGCCAGCAGCGTAGGTCAGCAACACAGTAATTCACCCCTCCACTTT. Translation: CASSVGQQHSNSPLHF.

The CDR3 DNA follows: TGTGCCATCACCGAGGACAGGGATAATGAGCAGTTCTTC. Its translation: CAITEDRDNEQFF. The chain joins TRBV10-3 to TRBJ2-1; 8 bases match TRBD1. The CDR3 sequence is 13 residues long. Trimming cost V 7 bases and J 7 bases; bases outside gene matches: 6. The V gene's germline CDR1 is ENHRY and CDR2 SYGVKD.

The J gene is TRBJ2-1, the V gene TRBV27; D may be TRBD1 (6 bases). CDR3 length: 16 residues. Germline assignment: CDR1 MNHEY and CDR2 SMNVEV (reference sequence). Trimming took off 2 bases at V and 6 bases at J, with 17 bases between the two ends. The CDR3 coding sequence is TGTGCCAGCAGTTTAATGGCCCCGGGACACCTCAATGAGCAGTTCTTC. This sequence encodes CASSLMAPGHLNEQFF.

This chain joins TRBV7-2 and TRBJ2-1; TRBD2 matches 10 bases. V dropped 2 bases and J dropped 6; count of bases not matched to a gene: 4. This CDR3 spans 15 amino acids. Germline lookup yields CDR1 SGHTA and CDR2 FQGNSA. The CDR3 spells CASSLWASGGNEQFF. As DNA, the CDR3 is TGTGCCAGCAGCTTATGGGCTAGCGGGGGCAATGAGCAGTTCTTC.

The chain has TRBV18 and TRBJ2-1; 9 nucleotides align to TRBD1. There are 15 residues in the CDR3. CDR1 KGHSH and CDR2 LQKENI come from the germline V gene. Germline trimming cut 0 bases from V and 6 bases from J; bases unmatched to any gene: 3. In DNA form, the CDR3 reads TGTGCCAGCTCACCACCGGGACAGGGTTTCAATGAGCAGTTCTTC. Encoded protein: CASSPPGQGFNEQFF.

The gene calls are TRBV5-1 and TRBJ2-5; the match to TRBD2 covers 11 bases. CDR1 and CDR2 (germline): SGHRS, YFSETQ. The CDR3 covers 15 residues. Trimming took 5 bases from V and 5 from J; bases not matched to a gene: 8. The CDR3 region is CASRMGSSGGETQYF. The DNA of the CDR3 is TGCGCCAGCAGGATGGGGTCTAGCGGGGGGGAGACCCAGTACTTC.

The J gene is TRBJ1-3, the V gene TRBV5-6, with D possibly being TRBD1 (5 bases). Germline lookup yields CDR1 SGHDT and CDR2 YYEEEE. V dropped 2 bases and J dropped 2 bases, with 8 bases sitting between them. The CDR3 is 14 residues long. The CDR3 spells CASSFWGAGNTIYF. The CDR3 nucleotides are TGTGCCAGCAGCTTCTGGGGGGCTGGAAACACCATATATTTT.

The chain links TRBV6-5 to TRBJ2-2; D is ambiguous. Germline V gives CDR1 MNHEY, CDR2 SVGAGI. The CDR3 has 14 amino acids. Deletions cut 6 bases from V and 0 bases from J, with 8 bases between. CDR3 nucleotides: TGTGCCAGCAGGATCTTAGCGAACACCGGGGAGCTGTTTTTT. Translated, it gives CASRILANTGELFF.

The chain has TRBV2 and TRBJ2-7, with D perhaps TRBD2 (5 bases). CDR3 length equals 11 residues. Germline V CDR1 and CDR2: SNHLY, FYNNEI. The V end was cut by 7 bases, the J end by 3 bases, with 7 bases between. CDR3 amino acids: CASIRGYEQYF. The CDR3, as DNA: TGTGCCAGCATACGGGGCTACGAGCAGTACTTC.

The chain is built from TRBV27 and TRBJ2-5, with 10 bases identical to TRBD2. Germline V gene sequence: CDR1 MNHEY, CDR2 SMNVEV (reference sequence). V lost 5 bases and J lost 2; bases outside the gene matches: 2. This CDR3 has 14 amino acids. The CDR3 sequence: CASSISGGQETQYF. CDR3 nucleotide sequence: TGTGCCAGCAGTATTAGCGGGGGGCAAGAGACCCAGTACTTC.

The chain links TRBV5-1 to TRBJ2-3; 7 nucleotides agree with TRBD1. The CDR3 is 14 amino acids. With 4 bases clipped from V and 4 bases from J, the junction kept 6 bases outside the gene matches. Germline assignment: CDR1 SGHRS and CDR2 YFSETQ. This CDR3 is CASSRDSSPDTQYF. The CDR3 DNA reads as TGCGCCAGCAGCAGGGACAGCTCGCCAGATACGCAGTATTTT.

The rearrangement links TRBV14 to TRBJ2-2; D gene ambiguous. V was cut by 3 bases and J by 0 bases, with 8 bases left in between. Germline CDR1 reads SGHDN; CDR2 reads FVKESK. The CDR3 loop spans 15 amino acids. The CDR3, as DNA: TGTGCCAGCAGCCAGATGGGCGCGAACACCGGGGAGCTGTTTTTT. Its translation is CASSQMGANTGELFF.

The chain carries TRBV5-1 and TRBJ1-1; tentatively, D is TRBD1 (6 bases). Germline V lookup: CDR1 SGHRS, CDR2 YFSETQ. The V gene lost 2 bases and the J gene lost 3 bases, with 14 bases spanning the gap. The CDR3 covers 15 residues. DNA for the CDR3: TGCGCCAGCAGCTTCGGGACATCTAAGGACACTGAAGCTTTCTTT. It is translated as CASSFGTSKDTEAFF.

The rearrangement uses TRBV5-6 and TRBJ2-7; 7 bases are shared with TRBD2. V lost 5 bases to trimming and J lost 0 bases; unmatched junction nucleotides: 8. The germline gives CDR1 SGHDT, CDR2 YYEEEE. The CDR3 has 15 amino acids. CDR3 nucleotide sequence: TGTGCCAGCAGGGAGGAGGGAGGGGTCTCCTACGAGCAGTACTTC. It yields the protein CASREEGGVSYEQYF.

This sequence joins TRBV3-1 (or the pseudogene TRBV3-2) and TRBJ2-7; D unclear. Between the trimmed V and J ends, which lost 3 bases and 3 bases, there was a span of 15 bases. The CDR3 is made up of 15 amino acids. CDR1 and CDR2 (germline): LGHDT, YNNKEL (reference sequence). DNA for the CDR3: TGTGCCAGCAGCCAGACCCGGGTCCCACTCTACGAGCAGTACTTC. Amino acid sequence: CASSQTRVPLYEQYF.

This sequence joins TRBV12-3 or TRBV12-4 and TRBJ1-5, with 7 bases matching TRBD1. This CDR3 is 13 amino acids long. Trimming took 5 bases from V and 7 from J; bases not matched to a gene: 5. For the CDR3, the DNA is TGTGCCAGCAGTGACACAGGGGAACAGCCCCAGCATTTT. Encoded protein: CASSDTGEQPQHF.

The rearrangement links TRBV9 to TRBJ1-1; no definite D call. This CDR3 is 11 amino acids long. V lost 7 bases to trimming and J lost 5 bases, with 9 bases between them. CDR1 is SGDLS and CDR2 is YYNGEE in the germline V gene. CDR3 amino acids: CASGDATEAFF. CDR3 coding DNA: TGTGCCAGCGGCGACGCGACTGAAGCTTTCTTT.

This sequence joins TRBV27 and TRBJ2-1, with D perhaps TRBD2 (6 bases). Trimming shortened V by 3 bases and J by 9 bases, and 15 bases separated the two germline ends. This CDR3 has 14 amino acids. CDR1 is MNHEY and CDR2 is SMNVEV in the germline V gene (reference sequence). In DNA, the CDR3 is TGTGCCAGCAGTTTGATGGGGGGTCGACGTGAGCAGTTCTTC. Translated, it gives CASSLMGGRREQFF.

This sequence joins TRBV7-3 and TRBJ2-2; possible D gene TRBD2, 6 bases. Trimming took 5 bases from V and 0 from J, leaving 10 bases between them. The length of the CDR3 is 15 residues. Germline V gene data show CDR1 as SGHTA and CDR2 as FQGTGA. CDR3 coding DNA: TGTGCCAGCAGCCCCTCGGGGGCGAACACCGGGGAGCTGTTTTTT. It encodes CASSPSGANTGELFF.

V gene TRBV9 combines with J gene TRBJ2-1; 8 positions match TRBD2. Germline V gene lookup returns CDR1 SGDLS and CDR2 YYNGEE. The V segment lost 0 bases and the J segment 3 bases; nucleotides outside the gene matches: 5. The CDR3 has 16 amino acids. Here the CDR3 DNA reads TGTGCCAGCAGCGTAGGTAGCGGGGATCTCTACAATGAGCAGTTCTTC. This gives the protein CASSVGSGDLYNEQFF.

The chain joins TRBV19 to TRBJ2-5, with 13 positions matching TRBD2. Trimming at V came to 5 bases and at J to 6 bases, leaving 6 bases not matched to a gene. CDR1 and CDR2 from the germline V gene are LNHDA and SQIVND (reference sequence). This CDR3 spans 15 amino acids. CDR3 coding DNA: TGTGCCAGTAGTTTCACTAGCGGGGGGGCCCAGACCCAGTACTTC. Translating gives CASSFTSGGAQTQYF. The full variable domain, rest sourced from reference TRBV19 and TRBJ2-5, is DGGITQSPKYLFRKEGQNVTLSCEQNLNHDAMYWYRQDPGQGLRLIYYSQIVNDFQKGDIAEGYSVSREKKESFPLTVTSAQKNPTAFYLCASSFTSGGAQTQYFGPGTRLLVL.

This chain connects TRBV5-8 to TRBJ2-3; a weak D match, TRBD1 (5 bases). V was clipped by 0 bases and J by 6 bases, with 17 bases between them. The CDR3 is 16 amino acids. Germline loops: CDR1 SGHTS, CDR2 YDEGEE. CDR3 DNA sequence: TGTGCCAGCAGCTTGGGACAGTATGGTGGTGAGGATACGCAGTATTTT. It specifies CASSLGQYGGEDTQYF.

This chain joins TRBV7-8 and TRBJ1-6, with TRBD1 identical over 7 bases. The CDR3 has 15 amino acids. The ends lost 3 bases at V and 2 bases at J; junction bases unmatched: 1. Germline-derived CDR1 and CDR2 are SGHVS and FQNEAQ. The CDR3 loop is CASSLGQTYNSPLHF. The CDR3 region has the DNA TGTGCCAGCAGCTTGGGACAGACCTATAATTCACCCCTCCACTTT.